The TCR beta chain described here comes from a study of neurological immune-mediated disorders. Study-wide results and limits: There was no clinical or MRI feature that was associated with the multiple sclerosis repertoire cluster. TCR clonal expansion peaked in HTLV-1-associated myelopathy patients and was lowest in multiple sclerosis patients.

The CDR3 sequence is 13 residues long. Trimming took off 7 bases at V and 4 bases at J, with 11 bases between the two ends. Germline loops: CDR1 SGHRS, CDR2 YFSETQ. This clonotype was seen ten or more times. Its antigen is not identified. The cDNA was synthesized by 5'RACE incorporating 10-nucleotide random UMIs. Sequencing runs each yielded over 160 million TCR-beta sequences from 15-18 subjects. In TCRdb, the 5' RACE reads were re-called with MiXCR into one record per CDR3 protein. The sample has some 60,000 distinct CDR3 sequences, under 4.5% seen once. This chain uses TRBV5-1 with TRBJ2-2; possible D gene TRBD2, 5 bases. The clonotype originates from a woman aged 25 to 45 with multiple sclerosis. Source material: PBMCs. The CDR3 is CASAGIPTGELFF. CDR3 DNA sequence: TGCGCCAGCGCCGGGATCCCCACCGGGGAGCTGTTTTTT. Full variable domain (remainder filled in from reference TRBV5-1 and TRBJ2-2): KAGVTQTPRYLIKTRGQQVTLSCSPISGHRSVSWYQQTPGQGLQFLFEYFSETQRNKGNFPGRFSGRQFSNSRSEMNVSTLELGDSALYLCASAGIPTGELFFGEGSRLTVL.